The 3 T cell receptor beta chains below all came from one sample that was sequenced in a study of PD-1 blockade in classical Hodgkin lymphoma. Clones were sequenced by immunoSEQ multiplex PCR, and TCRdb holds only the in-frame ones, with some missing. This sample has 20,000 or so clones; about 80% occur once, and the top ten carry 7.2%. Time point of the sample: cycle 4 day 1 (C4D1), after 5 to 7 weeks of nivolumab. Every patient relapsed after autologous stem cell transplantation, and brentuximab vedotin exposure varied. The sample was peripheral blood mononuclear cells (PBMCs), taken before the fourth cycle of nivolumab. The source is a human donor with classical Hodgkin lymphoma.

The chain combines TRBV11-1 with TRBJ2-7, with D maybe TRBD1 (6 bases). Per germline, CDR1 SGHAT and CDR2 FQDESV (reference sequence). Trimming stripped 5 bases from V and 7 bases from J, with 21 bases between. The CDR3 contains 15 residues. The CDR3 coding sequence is TGTGCCAGCAGCATTGGGGCAGGGGTGAAACGGGAGCAGTACTTC. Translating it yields CASSIGAGVKREQYF.

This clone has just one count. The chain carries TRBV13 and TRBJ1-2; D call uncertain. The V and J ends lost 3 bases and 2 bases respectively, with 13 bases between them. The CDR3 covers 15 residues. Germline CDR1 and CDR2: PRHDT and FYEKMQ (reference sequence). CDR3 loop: CASSFSTSGNYGYTF. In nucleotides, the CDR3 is TGTGCCAGCAGCTTTAGCACGTCGGGAAACTATGGCTACACCTTC.

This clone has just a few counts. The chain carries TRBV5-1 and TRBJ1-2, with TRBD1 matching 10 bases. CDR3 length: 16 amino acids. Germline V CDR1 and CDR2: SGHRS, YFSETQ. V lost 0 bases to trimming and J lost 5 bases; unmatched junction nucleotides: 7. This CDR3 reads CASSLGGGQGRYGYTF. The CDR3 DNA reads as TGCGCCAGCAGCTTGGGAGGGGGACAGGGGAGATATGGCTACACCTTC.